A single sample is the source of the 14 T cell receptor beta chains below, sequenced in a study of blood T cells in healthy people across ages. A second PCR of roughly 7 to 11 cycles used a sample-barcoded 5' primer and a J-beta primer mix. Via MiXCR, TCRdb re-called the 5' RACE reads, giving one row per CDR3 protein. The table lists some 800,000 distinct CDR3 sequences, approximately 48% of them singletons. The sequenced sample was blood. The receptors were sampled from a man between 60 and 75 years old in good health.

V usage is TRBV5-1 and J usage is TRBJ2-5; 8 nucleotides match TRBD2. Germline V gene lookup returns CDR1 SGHRS and CDR2 YFSETQ. Trimming cost V 0 bases and J 2 bases; bases outside gene matches: 3. The CDR3 has 15 residues. The CDR3 is CASSLELAVQETQYF. The CDR3 DNA sequence: TGCGCCAGCAGCTTGGAACTAGCGGTGCAAGAGACCCAGTACTTC.

Turning to this clonotype: Sequence at one end of the junction differs from germline and may be a read error. The chain has TRBV11-2 and TRBJ2-5; 7 bases map to TRBD1. The CDR3 extends over 14 amino acids. From germline, CDR1 is SGHAT and CDR2 FQNNGV. The DNA for the CDR3 is TGTGCCAGCAGCTTAGATTTTCAGGGGGAGACCCGGTACTTC. This sequence encodes CASSLDFQGETRYF.

The rearrangement joins TRBV6-2 or TRBV6-3 to TRBJ2-1; D is uncertain. This CDR3 is built from 16 residues. Between the trimmed V and J ends, which lost 7 bases and 0 bases, there was a span of 16 bases. Germline V gene lookup returns CDR1 MNHEY and CDR2 SVGEGT. In DNA form, the CDR3 reads TGTGCCAGCACCCAGCCCAGCGTTAGCTCCTACAATGAGCAGTTCTTC. Amino acid sequence: CASTQPSVSSYNEQFF.

About this clonotype: The junction and the germline gene differ at one end; a read error may be behind it. The chain recombines TRBV28 with TRBJ2-7; no reliable D call. CDR1 and CDR2 (germline): MDHEN, SYDVKM. There are 12 residues in the CDR3. CDR3 DNA: TGTGCCTGCAGTCGCCAGGAGTACGAGCAGTACTTC. This codes for CACSRQEYEQYF.

V usage is TRBV18 and J usage is TRBJ2-1; maybe TRBD2 (6 bases). Germline V gene data show CDR1 as KGHSH and CDR2 as LQKENI. V lost 0 bases, J lost 7 bases, and 7 bases lay in between. The CDR3 covers 13 residues. Here the CDR3 DNA reads TGTGCCAGCTCACCACCAGCGGGTAATGAGCAGTTCTTC. This encodes CASSPPAGNEQFF. Looking up the rest from reference TRBV18 and TRBJ2-1 gives the full variable domain: NAGVMQNPRHLVRRRGQEARLRCSPMKGHSHVYWYRQLPEEGLKFMVYLQKENIIDESGMPKERFSAEFPKEGPSILRIQQVVRGDSAAYFCASSPPAGNEQFFGPGTRLTVL.

The J gene is TRBJ1-2, the V gene TRBV4-3; D is undetermined. In germline, CDR1 is LGHNA, CDR2 YSLEER. V gave up 0 bases and J gave up 6 bases, with 11 bases separating them. CDR3 length: 14 amino acids. The CDR3 nucleotides are TGCGCCAGCAGCCAAGATCCGGGGTTAGATGGCTACACCTTC. Translating it yields CASSQDPGLDGYTF.

The chain recombines TRBV29-1 with TRBJ2-7; TRBD1 aligns across 8 bases. Germline V gene lookup returns CDR1 SQVTM and CDR2 ANQGSEA. The CDR3 sequence is 14 residues long. With V trimmed by 1 base and J by 0 bases, 2 bases remained unmatched. The CDR3 reads CSVEAGTGSYEQYF. Here the CDR3 DNA reads TGCAGCGTTGAAGCCGGGACAGGCTCCTACGAGCAGTACTTC.

The chain links TRBV20-1 to TRBJ2-3, with D possibly being TRBD1 or TRBD2 (7 bases each). The CDR3 covers 13 residues. CDR1 is DFQATT and CDR2 is SNEGSKA in the germline V gene (reference sequence). V was trimmed by 5 bases and J by 2 bases, leaving 11 bases between them. The CDR3 region has the DNA TGCAGTGCTCAGGGGGGGCCCACAGATACGCAGTATTTT. This sequence encodes CSAQGGPTDTQYF.

This clonotype turned up a few times. V is TRBV15 and J is TRBJ2-3; 13 nucleotides agree with TRBD2. V was pared by 1 base and J by 5 bases, with 0 bases of the junction left unmatched. Germline V lookup: CDR1 LNHNV, CDR2 YYDKDF (reference sequence). The CDR3 runs to 15 residues. This CDR3 is CATSRGLAGGDTQYF. The CDR3 coding sequence is TGTGCCACCAGCAGAGGACTAGCGGGAGGAGATACGCAGTATTTT. Full variable domain (rest looked up from reference TRBV15 and TRBJ2-3): DAMVIQNPRYQVTQFGKPVTLSCSQTLNHNVMYWYQQKSSQAPKLLFHYYDKDFNNEADTPDNFQSRRPNTSFCFLDIRSPGLGDTAMYLCATSRGLAGGDTQYFGPGTRLTVL.

The J gene is TRBJ2-3, the V gene TRBV5-6; 9 bases agree with TRBD1. V was pared by 2 bases and J by 5 bases, with 6 bases of the junction left unmatched. The CDR3 extends over 15 amino acids. Germline CDR1 and CDR2: SGHDT and YYEEEE. The CDR3, as DNA: TGTGCCAGCAGCTTCTGGACAGGGGAAGGAGATACGCAGTATTTT. Translation: CASSFWTGEGDTQYF.

The chain links TRBV14 to TRBJ2-5, with 8 bases aligning to TRBD1. This CDR3 contains 12 residues. The V gene end was trimmed by 4 bases and the J gene end by 13 bases; junction bases not matched to a gene: 8. Germline-derived CDR1 and CDR2 are SGHDN and FVKESK. CDR3 region: CASSLIRDRMYF. The CDR3 DNA follows: TGTGCCAGCAGCCTTATCCGGGACAGGATGTACTTC.

The chain uses TRBV12-3 or TRBV12-4 and TRBJ1-1; D is uncertain. The CDR3 consists of 13 residues. V was cut by 3 bases and J by 4 bases, with 9 bases left in between. The CDR3 protein is CASSFRSVTEAFF. CDR3 coding DNA: TGTGCCAGCAGTTTTAGGTCGGTCACTGAAGCTTTCTTT.

This clonotype was counted between two and nine times. V usage is TRBV10-3 and J usage is TRBJ2-7, with 10 nucleotides matching TRBD1. The CDR3 extends over 16 amino acids. Trimming removed 7 bases from V and 3 bases from J; junction bases left unmatched: 12. Per germline, CDR1 ENHRY and CDR2 SYGVKD. CDR3 DNA: TGTGCCATCACCAGGGGACAGGGGACAGGAGACTACGAGCAGTACTTC. It codes for CAITRGQGTGDYEQYF.

CDR3 coding DNA: TGTGCCAGCAGCTTGGCCCAACTAGCAAGCACAGATACGCAGTATTTT. Its translation: CASSLAQLASTDTQYF. This chain connects TRBV5-6 to TRBJ2-3; tentative D call: TRBD2 (6 bases). The CDR3 is made up of 16 amino acids. V was shortened by 0 bases and J by 0 bases, with 11 bases between the two germline ends. Germline CDR1 and CDR2: SGHDT and YYEEEE.